A selection of T cell receptor beta chains follows, all from one sample in a study of molecular identifiers for immune sequencing clone quantification. TCRdb fed the PCR reads into MiXCR, producing one record per CDR3 protein. This sample has about half a million distinct CDR3 sequences, with roughly 24% found just once. Material: naive CD8+ T cells from blood, with Jurkat cell RNA spiked in. The origin of the receptors is a human donor in good health. Some libraries in this study had Jurkat cell RNA spiked in. CDR3s include the opening cysteine and the closing phenylalanine or tryptophan. D genes are given only for firm matches. Clone size is given for some rows only: seen once, a few or many times, or a class if the clone is expanded.

DNA | CDR3 | length | J | V | size | D
TGTGCCAGCAGTTTATCGTACCGATACACTGAAGCTTTCTTT | CASSLSYRYTEAFF | 14 | TRBJ1-1 | TRBV27 | many | -
TGTGCCAGCAGTCCCTTAGTAGGGCTAGCGGGACAAGAGACCCAGTACTTC | CASSPLVGLAGQETQYF | 17 | TRBJ2-5 | TRBV7-6 | - | TRBD2
TGTGCCAGCAGCTTCAGCACAGGGGGAGCCAAAAACATTCAGTACTTC | CASSFSTGGAKNIQYF | 16 | TRBJ2-4 | TRBV7-9 | many | TRBD1
TGTGCCAGCAGCCCAACTAGCCGAGGGATCTTTGAGCAGTTCTTC | CASSPTSRGIFEQFF | 15 | TRBJ2-1 | TRBV6-2/TRBV6-3 | - | -
TGTGCCAGCAGTTCGGGGATGGGGCTAGCTTACAATGAGCAGATCTTC | CASSSGMGLAYNEQIF | 16 | TRBJ2-1 | TRBV7-9 | - | -
TGCGCCAGCAGCCCCAAGGAAGGGACTAGCTACTACGAGCAGTACTTC | CASSPKEGTSYYEQYF | 16 | TRBJ2-7 | TRBV4-1 | - | TRBD2
TGCGCCAGCAGCCAAGATCTGGGACAGGGTTTGGGGACCCAGTACTTC | CASSQDLGQGLGTQYF | 16 | TRBJ2-5 | TRBV4-3 | - | TRBD1
TGTGCCAGCAGCGCGGGACAGGACTCCTACAATGAGCAGTTCTTC | CASSAGQDSYNEQFF | 15 | TRBJ2-1 | TRBV9 | many | TRBD1
TGTGCCAGCAGCTTGGGGGGCCCGGTGACGATGAACACTGAAGCTTTCTTT | CASSLGGPVTMNTEAFF | 17 | TRBJ1-1 | TRBV13 | few | -
TGTGCCAGCAGCTTAACCGGGACGGAGGATCATGGCTACACCTTC | CASSLTGTEDHGYTF | 15 | TRBJ1-2 | TRBV14 | few | -
TGTGCCAGCAGCCAATTTAGGACAGGGATTCAGGAGACCCAGTACTTC | CASSQFRTGIQETQYF | 16 | TRBJ2-5 | TRBV14 | - | TRBD1
TGCGCCAGCAGCCAAGATCGGGGAGGGGGCGCAGATACGCAGTATTTT | CASSQDRGGGADTQYF | 16 | TRBJ2-3 | TRBV4-3 | - | -
TGTGCCAGCAGCACCCCGACCGAGCGACTAGCCAAAAACATTCAGTACTTC | CASSTPTERLAKNIQYF | 17 | TRBJ2-4 | TRBV11-2 | - | -
TGTGCCACCCGTGAAGTGGCGCGGGGGGGGGGAAACATTCAGTACTTC | CATREVARGGGNIQYF | 16 | TRBJ2-4 | TRBV2 | - | TRBD2
TGTGCCAGCAGCTTCCTAAGTGGGGGACAGGGGATCACTGAAGCTTTCTTT | CASSFLSGGQGITEAFF | 17 | TRBJ1-1 | TRBV7-6 | many | TRBD1
TGTGCCAGCAGCGTAGGCGGGATAGACACCGGGGAGCTGTTTTTT | CASSVGGIDTGELFF | 15 | TRBJ2-2 | TRBV9 | - | -
TGCGCCAGCAGCCAAGAACAGGGTGCGTACACTGAAGCTTTCTTT | CASSQEQGAYTEAFF | 15 | TRBJ1-1 | TRBV4-3 | many | -
TGTGCCAGCAGCTTTATCTTACGGACAGAAACCTACGAGCAGTACTTC | CASSFILRTETYEQYF | 16 | TRBJ2-7 | TRBV11-2 | - | -
TGTGCCAGCAGCTGGGGACCGATCTCTGGAAACACCATATATTTT | CASSWGPISGNTIYF | 15 | TRBJ1-3 | TRBV12-3/TRBV12-4 | few | -
TGTGCCAGCAGGAATAACAATGAGCAGTTCTTC | CASRNNNEQFF | 11 | TRBJ2-1 | TRBV12-3/TRBV12-4 | few | -
TGTGCCAGCAGTGACGAAAACGGGCCGTACGAGCAGTACTTC | CASSDENGPYEQYF | 14 | TRBJ2-7 | TRBV2 | - | -
TGTGCCAGCAGCTCAAATAGGGTACAGAGCTCCTACGAGCAGTACTTC | CASSSNRVQSSYEQYF | 16 | TRBJ2-7 | TRBV7-9 | - | -
TGTGCCAGCAGCCCTGGACTAGCCAGTGAGCAGTTCTTC | CASSPGLASEQFF | 13 | TRBJ2-1 | TRBV6-2/TRBV6-3 | - | TRBD2
TGTGCCAGCAGCGTAGTAGGGGGCGGAGAGACCCAGTACTTC | CASSVVGGGETQYF | 14 | TRBJ2-5 | TRBV9 | - | TRBD1
TGTGCCAGCAGTTTAATAGCGGGAGGAGGCTACGAGCAGTACTTC | CASSLIAGGGYEQYF | 15 | TRBJ2-7 | TRBV28 | few | TRBD2
TGTGCCAGCAGCTTAGCGTTCAGGGTGGATGATACGCAGTATTTT | CASSLAFRVDDTQYF | 15 | TRBJ2-3 | TRBV7-2 | many | -
TGCGCCAGCAGCCAAGATGCGGGGGACAAGACCCAGTACTTC | CASSQDAGDKTQYF | 14 | TRBJ2-5 | TRBV4-3 | many | -
TGTGCCAGCAGCATAATCGGGGTAATTGAAGCTTTCTTT | CASSIIGVIEAFF | 13 | TRBJ1-1 | TRBV6-2/TRBV6-3 | few | -
TGTGCCAGCAGCGTAGATAGCCTCTACGAGCAGTACTTC | CASSVDSLYEQYF | 13 | TRBJ2-7 | TRBV7-2 | - | -
TGCGCCAGCAGCCAAGATATCCAGGGTTACAATGAAAAACTGTTTTTT | CASSQDIQGYNEKLFF | 16 | TRBJ1-4 | TRBV4-3 | few | -
TGCGCCAGCAGCGGCATGGCCCTCTACGAGCAGTACTTC | CASSGMALYEQYF | 13 | TRBJ2-7 | TRBV5-1 | many | -
TGTGCCAGCAGTGAATATGGACAATATAGCAATCAGCCCCAGCATTTT | CASSEYGQYSNQPQHF | 16 | TRBJ1-5 | TRBV2 | few | -
TGTGCCAGCAGCGGGTGGGGGAGCAATCAGCCCCAGCATTTT | CASSGWGSNQPQHF | 14 | TRBJ1-5 | TRBV25-1 | many | -
TGTGCCAGCAGTTTATATCTCCGGCGGGAGGTGGTCACCGGGGAGCTGTTTTTT | CASSLYLRREVVTGELFF | 18 | TRBJ2-2 | TRBV28 | - | TRBD2
TGTGCCAGCAGTTTTGAGCGGTCCGTCTCCTACGAGCAGTACTTC | CASSFERSVSYEQYF | 15 | TRBJ2-7 | TRBV28 | many | -
TGTGCCACCAGTGATTTTCCTAGCGGGAAGCCGTACTTC | CATSDFPSGKPYF | 13 | TRBJ2-7 | TRBV24-1 | - | TRBD2
TGTGCCAGCAGCCCGGACCAACTAGGTGAAAAACTGTTTTTT | CASSPDQLGEKLFF | 14 | TRBJ1-4 | TRBV5-5 | - | -
TGCAGCGTTGAAGTACTGGACAGGGATACGCAGTATTTT | CSVEVLDRDTQYF | 13 | TRBJ2-3 | TRBV29-1 | - | TRBD1
TGTGCCTGGATCACAGACAGGGCCGGCGGTGAGCAGTTCTTC | CAWITDRAGGEQFF | 14 | TRBJ2-1 | TRBV30 | many | TRBD1
TGTGCCAGCAGCTTAGCACTGAACACCGGGGAGCTGTTTTTT | CASSLALNTGELFF | 14 | TRBJ2-2 | TRBV7-9 | - | -
TGTGCCAGCAGTTCTCCCCCAGGGGATAGCACAGATACGCAGTATTTT | CASSSPPGDSTDTQYF | 16 | TRBJ2-3 | TRBV7-9 | many | -
TGTGCCAGCAGTCCCCTTGCTAGCGGGAGGGCTAAAGAGACCCAGTACTTC | CASSPLASGRAKETQYF | 17 | TRBJ2-5 | TRBV27 | - | TRBD2
TGCAGTGCACCAGCCGTAGGACAGGGGTACGAGCAGTACTTC | CSAPAVGQGYEQYF | 14 | TRBJ2-7 | TRBV20-1 | few | TRBD1
TGTGCCAGCAGTGAGGGGAGCCGGATGAACACTGAAGCTTTCTTT | CASSEGSRMNTEAFF | 15 | TRBJ1-1 | TRBV2 | many | -
TGTGCCAGCAGCTCTAGTCTTGGTTACGAGGTTAACACTGAAGCTTTCTTT | CASSSSLGYEVNTEAFF | 17 | TRBJ1-1 | TRBV7-9 | - | -
TGTGCCAGCAGCTTAGCGTTCGGAAACACTGAAGCTTTCTTT | CASSLAFGNTEAFF | 14 | TRBJ1-1 | TRBV7-9 | - | -
TGTGCCAGCAGCTCCCCGCTGTGGACTAGCGGGGGGGCGAGTGAGACCCAGTACTTC | CASSSPLWTSGGASETQYF | 19 | TRBJ2-5 | TRBV7-9 | - | TRBD2
TGTGCCATCAGTGAGTCGGTCGGAGCCTACGAGCAGTACTTC | CAISESVGAYEQYF | 14 | TRBJ2-7 | TRBV10-3 | few | -
TGTGCCAGCAGCCAAGATCGGAGGGCGGGTTCCAAGAACACCGGGGAGCTGTTTTTT | CASSQDRRAGSKNTGELFF | 19 | TRBJ2-2 | TRBV14 | - | -
TGTGCCACCCAGTATAGAGGCGCTTACCAGAGCTCCAACGAGCAGTACTTC | CATQYRGAYQSSNEQYF | 17 | TRBJ2-7 | TRBV28 | - | -
TGTGCCTGGAGTGAAGGGCAGGGGATCACTGAAGCTTCCTTT | CAWSEGQGITEASF | 14 | TRBJ1-1 | TRBV30 | - | -
TGTGCCTGGGCCCTCGCAGGGGACACTGAAGCTTTCTTT | CAWALAGDTEAFF | 13 | TRBJ1-1 | TRBV30 | - | -
TGTGCCACCCAAGACATAGATAGCAATCAGCCCCAGCATTTT | CATQDIDSNQPQHF | 14 | TRBJ1-5 | TRBV24-1 | many | -
TGCAGTGCTTGGGCGGTGTTCTCCTACAATGAGCAGTTCTTC | CSAWAVFSYNEQFF | 14 | TRBJ2-1 | TRBV20-1 | - | -
TGCGCCAGCAGCTCGAAAAGAACAGACACACACCCTCTTCGCTCTGGGGCCAACGTCCTGACTTTC | CASSSKRTDTHPLRSGANVLTF | 22 | TRBJ2-6 | TRBV5-1 | - | -
TGTGCCAGCAAGAAGGGCGCAGCCACAGATACGCAGTATTTT | CASKKGAATDTQYF | 14 | TRBJ2-3 | TRBV12-3/TRBV12-4 | - | -
TGTGCCAGTAAATCCGAGAACTGGGGTGAAGCTTTCTTT | CASKSENWGEAFF | 13 | TRBJ1-1 | TRBV19 | - | -
TGCAGTGCTAGAGGCCAAGATGTAGGTGGGCGGAACACTCTATCCTACGAGCAGTACTTC | CSARGQDVGGRNTLSYEQYF | 20 | TRBJ2-7 | TRBV20-1 | few | -
TGTGCCAGCAGCCGCGTGGGGGAAAACACCATATATTTT | CASSRVGENTIYF | 13 | TRBJ1-3 | TRBV6-5 | few | -